A selection of T cell receptor beta chains follows, all from one sample in a study of cytomegalovirus exposure and HLA in healthy donors. Assay used: immunoSEQ multiplex PCR; TCRdb lists only in-frame clones, some missing. The sample gives about 79,000 clones, less than 80% of which show up once; 7.5% to 9.5% is in the top ten. Sequencing was carried out using PBMCs. The receptors were sampled from a man in his forties or fifties in good health and CMV-seropositive. CDR3s include the opening cysteine and the closing phenylalanine or tryptophan. D genes are given only for firm matches. Clone size appears in some rows only: once, few, many, or a class for an expanded clone.

J gene	clone size	V gene	D gene	CDR3 DNA	CDR3 protein
TRBJ2-5	.	TRBV5-1	TRBD2	TGCGCCAGCACGTCGGGGGCGGGGGGCTACCAAGAGACCCAGTACTTC	CASTSGAGGYQETQYF
TRBJ2-3	.	TRBV7-8	.	TGTGCCAGCAGCTTACAGGCGACGCGCACAGATACGCAGTATTTT	CASSLQATRTDTQYF
TRBJ2-3	.	TRBV7-2	.	TGTGCCAGCAGCTTAGCCGGGCGGGGAGGCACAGATACGCAGTATTTT	CASSLAGRGGTDTQYF
TRBJ1-3	once	TRBV5-1	.	TGCGCCAGCAGCCCCGTTGGGGCAAACACCATATATTTT	CASSPVGANTIYF
TRBJ1-5	.	TRBV27	TRBD1	TGTGCCAGCCGAAAAGAGACAGGGGGGGCTCAGCCCCAGCATTTT	CASRKETGGAQPQHF
TRBJ1-5	.	TRBV7-9	.	TGTGCCAGCAGCCCTACAGGGTTCAAGCAGCCCCAGCATTTT	CASSPTGFKQPQHF
TRBJ2-3	.	TRBV30	TRBD2	TGTGCCTGGAGTGTAAACCCCATAGCGGGAGATACGCAGTATTTT	CAWSVNPIAGDTQYF
TRBJ1-2	.	TRBV20-1	.	TGCAGTGCTACAGACCGTGGCTACACCTTC	CSATDRGYTF
TRBJ2-7	.	TRBV9	TRBD2	TGTGCCAGCAGCGTATTGGGAGCGGGAGGGAACGAGCAGTACTTC	CASSVLGAGGNEQYF
TRBJ2-5	.	TRBV18	.	TGTGCCAGCTCACCCGACAGACAAGAGACCCAGTACTTC	CASSPDRQETQYF
TRBJ1-4	.	TRBV4-2	TRBD1	TGTGCCAGCAGCCAAGACTTCAGGACAGGGCGTGAAAAACTGTTTTTT	CASSQDFRTGREKLFF
TRBJ1-5	once	TRBV5-6	.	TGTGCCAGCAGCTATTGGGGGCCTGGCAATCAGCCCCAGCATTTT	CASSYWGPGNQPQHF
TRBJ2-7	.	TRBV7-2	TRBD2	TGTGCCAGCAGCTTAGCGGGGGGGACCTACGAGCAGTACTTC	CASSLAGGTYEQYF
TRBJ2-7	.	TRBV29-1	TRBD1	TGCAGCGTCCTCGACAGGGTAGAGACCCTGAATCTTGCCTACGAGCAGTACTTC	CSVLDRVETLNLAYEQYF
TRBJ2-1	.	TRBV2	TRBD2	TGTGCCAGCAAGCCGGGACTAGCCACAAGTGAGCAGTTCTTC	CASKPGLATSEQFF
TRBJ1-3	.	TRBV5-1	.	TGCGCCAGCAGCTATGACAGTTCTGGAAACACCATATATTTT	CASSYDSSGNTIYF
TRBJ2-2	.	TRBV12-1	.	TGTGCCAGCAGCTCTCGGACAGAAACGAACACCGGGGAGCTGTTTTTT	CASSSRTETNTGELFF
TRBJ2-5	.	TRBV6-1	.	TGTGCCAGCAGTGAAGCGGGGGGGCAAGGAGAGACCCAGTACTTC	CASSEAGGQGETQYF
TRBJ1-6	.	TRBV9	.	TGTGCCAGCAGCGTAGGTAGAGTGTCTAATTCACCCCTCCACTTT	CASSVGRVSNSPLHF
TRBJ2-1	.	TRBV27	.	TGTGCCAGCAGTCCCCGGGGTAGCTTGGGCAATGAGCAGTTCTTC	CASSPRGSLGNEQFF
TRBJ2-7	.	TRBV27	TRBD2	TGTGCCAGCCAACAGCGGGGGAATAACTACGAGCAGTACTTC	CASQQRGNNYEQYF
TRBJ1-1	.	TRBV5-1	.	TGCGCCAGCAGCTTTACGGTGAACACTGAAGCTTTCTTT	CASSFTVNTEAFF
TRBJ2-7	once	TRBV19	.	TGTGCCAGTAGGGGGACCGGGGGTGAGCAGTACTTC	CASRGTGGEQYF
TRBJ2-3	.	TRBV7-2	TRBD1	TGTGCCAGCAGCCCGACAGGGGGCGCTGACACAGATACGCAGTATTTT	CASSPTGGADTDTQYF
TRBJ2-3	.	TRBV27	.	TGTGCCACCCGACTATTCAGCGCAGATACGCAGTATTTT	CATRLFSADTQYF
TRBJ1-2	.	TRBV30	TRBD1	TGTGCCTGGAGCGCCACAAGGGGACAGGGGCCGGGCTATGGCTACACCTTC	CAWSATRGQGPGYGYTF
TRBJ1-2	.	TRBV28	.	TGTGCCAGCAGCCTAACAGGGTATGGCTACACCTTC	CASSLTGYGYTF
TRBJ1-2	.	TRBV30	TRBD1	TGTGCCTGGACCCCTGGTGCTGGACAGGGTAAATTTCATGACTACACCTTC	CAWTPGAGQGKFHDYTF
TRBJ2-7	.	TRBV19	.	TGTGCCAGTAGCCTCGGCCGGGACTCTCAATCCCACGAGCAGTACTTC	CASSLGRDSQSHEQYF
TRBJ2-3	.	TRBV6-5	.	TGTGCCACTAGGGACACCGCAGATACGCAGTATTTT	CATRDTADTQYF
TRBJ2-1	.	TRBV5-1	TRBD2	TGCGCCAGCAGCTCTAGCGGGAGTACCTACAATGAGCAGTTCTTC	CASSSSGSTYNEQFF
TRBJ1-1	few	TRBV2	.	TGTGCCAGCAGTGATGGAGGGCCCCTGGGCACTGAAGCTTTCTTT	CASSDGGPLGTEAFF
TRBJ2-5	.	TRBV10-2	TRBD2	TGCGCCAGCGGGAAAGAAGCGGGGTACCAAGAGACCCAGTACTTC	CASGKEAGYQETQYF
TRBJ1-1	.	TRBV18	.	TGTGCCAGCTCAAAGACAGTGGACCTGAACACTGAAGCTTTCTTT	CASSKTVDLNTEAFF
TRBJ2-3	.	TRBV7-3	TRBD1	TGTGCCAGCAGCCCACAGGGGTTAAGCACAGATACGCAGTATTTT	CASSPQGLSTDTQYF
TRBJ1-1	.	TRBV28	.	TGTGCCAGCAGTGACTATTGGAACACTGAAGCTTTCTTT	CASSDYWNTEAFF
TRBJ1-4	.	TRBV5-4	TRBD1	TGTGCCAGCAGCTCGGGGACAGGGGGTGAAAAACTGTTTTTT	CASSSGTGGEKLFF